This note documents a single T cell receptor beta chain sequence. Germline CDR1 reads SGHDN; CDR2 reads FVKESK. The CDR3 spans 14 residues. Trimming removed 3 bases at V and 10 bases at J, with 16 bases between. This sample was taken from a study of blood T cell repertoires in COVID-19. Profiling relied on immunoSEQ multiplex PCR, and the TCRdb table lists in-frame clones only, not all of them. The sample includes 220,000 or so clones, more than 65% of them seen just once. The source of this sequence is a woman older than 75 with acute or convalescent COVID-19. The sample was peripheral blood. The genes are TRBV14 and TRBJ2-1; perhaps TRBD2 as D (6 bases). CDR3 region: CASSHPGTLGEQFF. The DNA for the CDR3 is TGTGCCAGCAGCCACCCAGGGACTCTCGGAGAGCAGTTCTTC.